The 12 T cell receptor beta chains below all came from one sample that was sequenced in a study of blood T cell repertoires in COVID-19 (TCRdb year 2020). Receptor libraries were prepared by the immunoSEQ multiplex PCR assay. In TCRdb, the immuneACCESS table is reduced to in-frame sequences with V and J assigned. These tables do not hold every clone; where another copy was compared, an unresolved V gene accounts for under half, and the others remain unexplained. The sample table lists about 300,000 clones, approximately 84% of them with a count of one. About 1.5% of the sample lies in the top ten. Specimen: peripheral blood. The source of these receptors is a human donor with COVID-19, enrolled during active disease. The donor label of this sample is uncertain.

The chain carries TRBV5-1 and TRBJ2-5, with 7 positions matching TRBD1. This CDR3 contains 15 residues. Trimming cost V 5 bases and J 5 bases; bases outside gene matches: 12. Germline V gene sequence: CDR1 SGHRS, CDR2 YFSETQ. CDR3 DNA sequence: TGCGCCAGCAGTAACAGTGAGGGGGCTACGGAGACCCAGTACTTC. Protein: CASSNSEGATETQYF.

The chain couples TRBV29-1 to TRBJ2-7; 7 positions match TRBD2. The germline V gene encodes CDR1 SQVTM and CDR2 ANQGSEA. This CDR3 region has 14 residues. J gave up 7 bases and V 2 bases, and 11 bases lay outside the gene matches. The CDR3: CSVERFRGSSEQYF. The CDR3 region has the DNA TGCAGCGTTGAAAGGTTTCGCGGGAGTAGTGAGCAGTACTTC.

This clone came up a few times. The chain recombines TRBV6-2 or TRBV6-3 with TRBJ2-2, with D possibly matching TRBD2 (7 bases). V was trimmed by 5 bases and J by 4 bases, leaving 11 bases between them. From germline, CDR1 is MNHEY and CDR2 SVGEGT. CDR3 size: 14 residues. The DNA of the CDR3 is TGTGCCAGCAGTCGCGGGGGCCCCACCGGGGAGCTGTTTTTT. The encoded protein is CASSRGGPTGELFF.

The CDR3 DNA sequence: TGTGCCAGCAGTTCCCGGACATCCCTGGCAGAGACCCAGTACTTC. It is translated as CASSSRTSLAETQYF. V usage is TRBV27 and J usage is TRBJ2-5; D might be TRBD1 (5 bases). This CDR3 contains 15 residues. V lost 4 bases and J 4 bases, leaving 16 bases between the germline ends. Germline V gives CDR1 MNHEY, CDR2 SMNVEV (reference sequence).

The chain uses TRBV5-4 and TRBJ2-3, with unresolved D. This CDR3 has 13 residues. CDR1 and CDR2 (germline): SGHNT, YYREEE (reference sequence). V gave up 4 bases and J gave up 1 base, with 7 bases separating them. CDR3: CASSGRGTDTQYF. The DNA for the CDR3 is TGTGCCAGCAGCGGCCGGGGCACAGATACGCAGTATTTT. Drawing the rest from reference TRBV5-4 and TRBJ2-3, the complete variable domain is ETGVTQSPTHLIKTRGQQVTLRCSSQSGHNTVSWYQQALGQGPQFIFQYYREEENGRGNFPPRFSGLQFPNYSSELNVNALELDDSALYLCASSGRGTDTQYFGPGTRLTVL.

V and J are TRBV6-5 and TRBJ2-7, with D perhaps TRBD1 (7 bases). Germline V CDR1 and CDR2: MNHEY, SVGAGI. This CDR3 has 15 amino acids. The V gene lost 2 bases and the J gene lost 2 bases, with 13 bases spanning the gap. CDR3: CASSYQGGRAYEQYF. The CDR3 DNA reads TGTGCCAGCAGTTACCAGGGGGGCAGGGCCTACGAGCAGTACTTC.

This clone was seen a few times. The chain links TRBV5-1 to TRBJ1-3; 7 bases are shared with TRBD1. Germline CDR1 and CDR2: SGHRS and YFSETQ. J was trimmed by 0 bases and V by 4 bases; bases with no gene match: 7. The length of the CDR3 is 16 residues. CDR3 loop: CASSDGQAFSGNTIYF. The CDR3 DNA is TGCGCCAGCAGCGACGGACAGGCTTTCTCTGGAAACACCATATATTTT.

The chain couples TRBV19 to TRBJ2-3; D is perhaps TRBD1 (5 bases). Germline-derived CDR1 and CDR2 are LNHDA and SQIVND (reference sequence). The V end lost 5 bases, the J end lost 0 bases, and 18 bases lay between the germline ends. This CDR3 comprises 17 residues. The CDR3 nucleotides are TGTGCCAGTAGTCCACCTATGGTAGGGGTTAGCACAGATACGCAGTATTTT. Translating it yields CASSPPMVGVSTDTQYF.

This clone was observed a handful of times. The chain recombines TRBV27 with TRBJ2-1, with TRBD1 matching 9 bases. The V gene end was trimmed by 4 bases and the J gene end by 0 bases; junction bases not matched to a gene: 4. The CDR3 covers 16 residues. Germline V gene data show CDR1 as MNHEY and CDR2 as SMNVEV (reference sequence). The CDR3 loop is CASSSAGQGSYNEQFF. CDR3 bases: TGTGCCAGCAGTTCCGCGGGACAGGGCTCCTACAATGAGCAGTTCTTC.

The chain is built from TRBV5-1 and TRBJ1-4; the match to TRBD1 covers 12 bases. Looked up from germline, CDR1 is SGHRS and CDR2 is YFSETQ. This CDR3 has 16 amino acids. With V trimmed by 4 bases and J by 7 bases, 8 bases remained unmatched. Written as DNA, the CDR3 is TGCGCCAGCAGCCCCGGGACAGGGGGCCAGAGTGAAAAACTGTTTTTT. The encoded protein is CASSPGTGGQSEKLFF.

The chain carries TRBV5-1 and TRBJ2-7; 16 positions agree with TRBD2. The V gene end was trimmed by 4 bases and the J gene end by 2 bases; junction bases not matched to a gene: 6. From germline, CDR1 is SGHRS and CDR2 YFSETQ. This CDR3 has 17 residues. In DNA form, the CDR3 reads TGCGCCAGCAGCCCGGGACTAGCGGGAGGGAACACCTACGAGCAGTACTTC. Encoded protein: CASSPGLAGGNTYEQYF.

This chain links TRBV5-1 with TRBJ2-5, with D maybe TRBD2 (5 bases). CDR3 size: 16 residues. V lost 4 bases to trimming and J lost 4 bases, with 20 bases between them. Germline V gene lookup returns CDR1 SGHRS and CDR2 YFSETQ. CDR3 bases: TGCGCCAGCAGCCCGGATTTATATGGGAGTGGAGAGACCCAGTACTTC. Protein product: CASSPDLYGSGETQYF.